The sequence of this T cell receptor (beta chain) was determined in a study of T cell responses to AZD1222 COVID-19 vaccine. Study results and limitations: Nearly half of spike-specific TCRs reportedly go after variant regions that carry no mutations. Spike-specific TCR depth and breadth grew after two AZD1222 doses. Seropositive status at baseline applied to only 5 or 6 AZD1222 recipients. The donor group comprised mostly white British people and more females; the analysis possibly underestimated clonal diversity.

Libraries were prepared by immunoSEQ multiplex PCR; TCRdb keeps only in-frame clonotypes and omits some of them. The table has some 170,000 clones, roughly 89% seen once. With respect to this clone: Its matching antigen is unknown.

Trimming left V 8 bases short and J 2 bases short, with 16 bases between. CDR1 is GTSNPN and CDR2 is SVGIG in the germline V gene (reference sequence). This CDR3 has 14 residues. This receptor was identified in an adult in good health. V is TRBV30 and J is TRBJ1-3; no clear D gene. The sequences come from peripheral blood, collected on day 0 of AZD1222 vaccination. The CDR3 nucleotides are TGTGCCCACTCAGCAAGAGAGGCTGGAAACACCATATATTTT. It translates to CAHSAREAGNTIYF.